Below, one T cell receptor beta chain is given with its context. Its antigen is currently unknown. Genomic DNA belonging to each subset was distributed in equal measure over several immunoSEQ plates. Clones were sequenced by immunoSEQ multiplex PCR, and TCRdb holds only the in-frame ones, with some missing. Of 1.5 million to 2.5 million clones in the sample, roughly 94% were seen once. The naive CD8 fraction comprised CD45RO-negative cells positively selected for CCR7 and excluded terminally differentiated effector memory CD45RA+ cells. This record comes from a study of shared clonotypes between healthy human individuals. Regarding the study as a whole: Generally, estimated richness proved larger in naive subsets than it did in memory subsets. Clonotypes shared by all four sorted-subset donors had higher generation probabilities than non-shared clonotypes.

The sample was naive CD8+ T cells sorted from blood. The sequence was collected from a man aged 18-30 years in good health.

The CDR3 spells CASSALDRDGEKLFF. CDR3 sequence (DNA): TGTGCCAGCAGCGCACTAGACAGGGATGGTGAAAAACTGTTTTTT. The chain is built from TRBV7-6 and TRBJ1-4, with 7 positions matching TRBD1. Germline CDR1 reads SGHVS; CDR2 reads FNYEAQ. V dropped 5 bases and J dropped 7; count of bases not matched to a gene: 10. This CDR3 comprises 15 residues.